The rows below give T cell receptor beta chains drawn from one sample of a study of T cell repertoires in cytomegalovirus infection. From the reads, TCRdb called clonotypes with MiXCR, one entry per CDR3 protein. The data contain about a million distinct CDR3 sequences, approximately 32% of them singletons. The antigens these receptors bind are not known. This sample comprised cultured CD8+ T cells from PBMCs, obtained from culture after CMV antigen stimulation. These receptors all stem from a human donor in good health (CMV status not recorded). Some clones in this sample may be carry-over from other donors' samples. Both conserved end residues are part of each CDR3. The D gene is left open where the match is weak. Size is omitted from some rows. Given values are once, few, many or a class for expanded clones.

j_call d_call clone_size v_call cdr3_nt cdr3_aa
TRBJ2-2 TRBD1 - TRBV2 TGTGCCAGCAGGGACAGGGTCTACGCCGGGGAGCTGTTTTTT CASRDRVYAGELFF
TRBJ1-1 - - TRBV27 TGTGCCAGCAGTTTTCAAGAGACTACTGAAGCTTTCTTT CASSFQETTEAFF
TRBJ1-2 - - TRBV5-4 TGTGCCAGCAGCTTGGGGTTACGGGGCTACACCTTC CASSLGLRGYTF
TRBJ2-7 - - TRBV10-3 TGTGCCATCAGTGAGTACGGGACTTCCTACGAGCAGTACTTC CAISEYGTSYEQYF
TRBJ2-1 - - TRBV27 TGTGCCAGCAGTGCCGGGTTTTCAGGCAATGAGCAGTTCTTC CASSAGFSGNEQFF
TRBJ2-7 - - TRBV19 TGTACCAGTAGTATGGCAGATACCTACGAGCAGTACTTC CTSSMADTYEQYF
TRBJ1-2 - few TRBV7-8 TGTGCCAGCAGTCCCCGCGACGGGGGTTTCAGTGGCTACACCTTC CASSPRDGGFSGYTF
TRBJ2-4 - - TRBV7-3 TGTGCCAGCAGCGAAGGAAGCAGGATAGCCAAAAACATTCAGTACTTC CASSEGSRIAKNIQYF
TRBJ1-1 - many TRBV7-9 TGTGCCAGCAGCCTGGGGAGGGAGAACACTGAAGCTTTCTTT CASSLGRENTEAFF
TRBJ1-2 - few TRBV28 TGTGCCAGCAGTGAATTGACAGGTGCCCTCTTTTCTGGCTACACCTTC CASSELTGALFSGYTF
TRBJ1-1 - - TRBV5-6 TGTGCCAGCAGCTACCGGGAGAGCACTGAAGCTTTCTTT CASSYRESTEAFF
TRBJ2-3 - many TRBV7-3 TGTGCCAGCAGCCTTCTTACGTCAGATACGCAGTATTTT CASSLLTSDTQYF
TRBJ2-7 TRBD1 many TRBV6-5 TGTGCCAGCAGCCGGGACAGCTACGAGCAGTACTTC CASSRDSYEQYF
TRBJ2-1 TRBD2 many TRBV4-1 TGTGCCAGCAGCCCAAGCGGGGGTACCTACAATGAGCAGTTCTTC CASSPSGGTYNEQFF
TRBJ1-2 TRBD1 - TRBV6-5 TGTGCCAGCAGTTACTTCCCGACAGGGGTAAACTATGGCTACACCTTC CASSYFPTGVNYGYTF
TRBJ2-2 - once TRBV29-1 TGCAGCGTTGAGGGGCCCCAAACCGGGGAGCTGTTTTTT CSVEGPQTGELFF
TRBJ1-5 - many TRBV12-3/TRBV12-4 TGTGCCAGCAGTTTAACGGGTTCAGGAGCGCCCCAGCATTTT CASSLTGSGAPQHF
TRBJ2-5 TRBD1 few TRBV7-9 TGTGCCAGCAGCTTAAGGGGGCAGACTCAAGAGACCCAGTACTTC CASSLRGQTQETQYF
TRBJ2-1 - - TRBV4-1 TGCGCCAGCAGCCAATCTAGGGGGGGTAATGAGCAGTTCTTC CASSQSRGGNEQFF
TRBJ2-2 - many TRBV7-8 TGTGCCAGCAGCTTAAAGGGTGTCGGGGAGCTGTTTTTT CASSLKGVGELFF
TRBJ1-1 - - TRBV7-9 TGTGCCAGCGCTACCGGCAGGGCGGTAGCTTTCTTT CASATGRAVAFF
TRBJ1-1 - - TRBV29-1 TGCAGCGTTGATTTGGGGGAAGCTTTCTTT CSVDLGEAFF
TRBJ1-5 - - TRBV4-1 TGCGCCAGCAGCCATACCTATACAGGTTACAATCAGCCCCAGCATTTT CASSHTYTGYNQPQHF
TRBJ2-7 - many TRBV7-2 TGTGCCAGCAGCGGAAGGCCAGGGGAGGCCCTATACGAGCAGTACTTC CASSGRPGEALYEQYF
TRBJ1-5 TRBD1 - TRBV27 TGTGCCAGCACCTCGGGGCAGGGGGGGAATCAGCCCCAGCATTTT CASTSGQGGNQPQHF
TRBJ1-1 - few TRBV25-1 TGTGCCAGCAGTGTAGCTGCCCACACTGAAGCTTTCTTT CASSVAAHTEAFF
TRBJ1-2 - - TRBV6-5 TGTGCCAGCAGCAACGTAGGTGTAGGCTACACCTTC CASSNVGVGYTF
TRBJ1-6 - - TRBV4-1 TGCGCCAGCAGCCAAGAGACCGGAGTTAACTATAATTCACCCCTCCACTTT CASSQETGVNYNSPLHF
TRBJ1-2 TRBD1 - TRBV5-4 TGTGCCACAGCCGGGACAGGGGCTCCCAACTATGGCTACACCTTC CATAGTGAPNYGYTF
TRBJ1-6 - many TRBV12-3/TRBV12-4 TGTGCCAGCAGACCGACAGGTTATAATTCACCCCTCCACTTT CASRPTGYNSPLHF
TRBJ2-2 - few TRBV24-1 TGTGCCACCAGTGATGGCCGGGAAGAGCTGTTTTTT CATSDGREELFF